Below, 25 T cell receptor beta chains from the same sample are listed, as sequenced in a study of PD-1 blockade in classical Hodgkin lymphoma. Sample time point: cycle 4 day 1 (C4D1), after more than five weeks of nivolumab. There was relapse after autologous stem cell transplantation in every patient, and there was variation in brentuximab vedotin exposure. The data were produced by immunoSEQ multiplex PCR, yet TCRdb's version contains in-frame clones alone and is incomplete. The sample carries about 41,000 clones, 65% to 70% recorded once. The specimen was peripheral blood mononuclear cells (PBMCs), collected before the fourth cycle of nivolumab. The receptor source for this set is a human donor with classical Hodgkin lymphoma.

This clone occurred once. This chain uses TRBV30 with TRBJ1-4; D is undetermined. Germline V gene lookup returns CDR1 GTSNPN and CDR2 SVGIG (reference sequence). V was shortened by 4 bases and J by 16 bases, with 16 bases between the two germline ends. The CDR3 covers 11 residues. This chain's CDR3 is CAWTMKGIWFF. The CDR3 DNA follows: TGTGCCTGGACGATGAAGGGAATATGGTTTTTT.

This chain links TRBV9 with TRBJ2-2; TRBD1 matches 7 bases. V gave up 0 bases and J gave up 4 bases; unmatched junction bases: 6. Germline CDR1 is SGDLS and CDR2 is YYNGEE. This CDR3 contains 16 residues. CDR3 loop: CASSVGQGWITGELFF. The CDR3 nucleotides read TGTGCCAGCAGCGTAGGACAGGGTTGGATCACCGGGGAGCTGTTTTTT.

This rearrangement joins TRBV7-9 to TRBJ1-4; D not resolved. This CDR3 region has 15 residues. V was clipped by 6 bases and J by 6 bases, with 17 bases between them. Germline loops: CDR1 SEHNR, CDR2 FQNEAQ (reference sequence). The DNA of the CDR3 is TGTGCCAGCAGTTCGGCAGAGGAGAGTTATGAAAAACTGTTTTTT. Amino acid sequence: CASSSAEESYEKLFF.

The chain combines TRBV6-5 with TRBJ1-2, with D unclear. The CDR3 extends over 15 amino acids. The V gene's germline CDR1 is MNHEY and CDR2 SVGAGI. V dropped 2 bases and J dropped 6 bases, with 16 bases sitting between them. The CDR3 loop reads CASSYAGFDIDGYTF. The CDR3 DNA reads TGTGCCAGCAGTTACGCAGGTTTCGATATCGATGGCTACACCTTC.

V usage is TRBV5-1 and J usage is TRBJ2-3, with 7 bases aligning to TRBD2. Germline V gene lookup returns CDR1 SGHRS and CDR2 YFSETQ. V was clipped by 2 bases and J by 2 bases; unmatched bases: 5. The length of the CDR3 is 15 residues. Here the CDR3 DNA reads TGCGCCAGCAGCTTAACTAGCGTTTCCACAGATACGCAGTATTTT. Translation gives CASSLTSVSTDTQYF.

This chain links TRBV6-6 with TRBJ1-6; D may be TRBD1 (5 bases). V was shortened by 11 bases and J by 4 bases, with 15 bases between the two germline ends. In germline, CDR1 is MNHNY, CDR2 SVGAGI (reference sequence). The CDR3 is 14 residues long. The CDR3 loop reads CASQGEGYNSPLHF. CDR3 nucleotide sequence: TGTGCCTCCCAAGGGGAGGGTTATAATTCACCCCTCCACTTT.

The V call is TRBV19, the J call TRBJ2-3; D possibly uses TRBD1 or TRBD2 (5 bases each). V lost 4 bases and J 2 bases, leaving 16 bases between the germline ends. This CDR3 has 16 amino acids. Germline V gene sequence: CDR1 LNHDA, CDR2 SQIVND (reference sequence). CDR3 amino acids: CASSTRDGELTDTQYF. The CDR3 DNA follows: TGTGCCAGTAGTACACGGGACGGGGAGCTCACAGATACGCAGTATTTT.

The rearrangement joins TRBV7-2 to TRBJ2-2; either TRBD1 or TRBD2 may fit D (6 bases each). There are 15 residues in the CDR3. The germline V gene has CDR1 SGHTA and CDR2 FQGNSA. V lost 0 bases to trimming and J lost 5 bases, with 10 bases between them. This CDR3 is CASSLAGGLTGELFF. CDR3 coding DNA: TGTGCCAGCAGCTTAGCAGGGGGGCTGACCGGGGAGCTGTTTTTT.

This rearrangement joins TRBV7-3 to TRBJ1-1; D is perhaps TRBD1 (5 bases). The CDR3 has 15 amino acids. The germline CDR1 and CDR2 sequences are SGHTA and FQGTGA. V lost 5 bases and J 1 base, leaving 14 bases between the germline ends. CDR3 residues: CASSLDAGQNTEAFF. The DNA for the CDR3 is TGTGCCAGCAGCCTTGATGCAGGGCAGAACACTGAAGCTTTCTTT.

This clone was seen a few times. The V gene is TRBV4-1, the J gene TRBJ2-1; D unclear. This CDR3 comprises 15 residues. Germline V gene lookup returns CDR1 MGHRA and CDR2 YSYEKL. V was cut by 1 base and J by 2 bases, with 9 bases left in between. The CDR3 region has the DNA TGCGCCAGCAGCCAAGGGGCCACTACCTACAATGAGCAGTTCTTC. Translation gives CASSQGATTYNEQFF.

This clone appeared many times. This chain links TRBV5-6 with TRBJ1-1; 8 nucleotides agree with TRBD1. V shed 1 base, J shed 4 bases, and the junction held 6 bases outside the gene matches. CDR1 and CDR2 from the germline V gene are SGHDT and YYEEEE. This CDR3 is built from 15 residues. In nucleotides, the CDR3 is TGTGCCAGCAGCTTGTTCCCTGACAGGGGCACTGAAGCTTTCTTT. Protein product: CASSLFPDRGTEAFF. Full variable domain (remainder filled in from reference TRBV5-6 and TRBJ1-1): DAGVTQSPTHLIKTRGQQVTLRCSPKSGHDTVSWYQQALGQGPQFIFQYYEEEERQRGNFPDRFSGHQFPNYSSELNVNALLLGDSALYLCASSLFPDRGTEAFFGQGTRLTVV.

The J gene is TRBJ2-7, the V gene TRBV7-9; tentatively, D is TRBD1 or TRBD2 (5 bases each). Trimming took 5 bases from V and 2 from J, leaving 10 bases between them. The CDR3 loop spans 13 amino acids. Germline CDR1 is SEHNR and CDR2 is FQNEAQ (reference sequence). The CDR3 DNA follows: TGTGCCAGCAGCCCCAGGGAGACCTACGAGCAGTACTTC. Protein: CASSPRETYEQYF.

This rearrangement joins TRBV7-8 to TRBJ2-7; 8 bases are a match to TRBD1. V trimming: 5 bases; J trimming: 4 bases; junction bases outside the gene matches: 7. CDR1 is SGHVS and CDR2 is FQNEAQ in the germline V gene. The CDR3 contains 14 residues. CDR3 protein: CASSARTGLYEQYF. The DNA of the CDR3 is TGTGCCAGCAGCGCCAGGACAGGGTTGTACGAGCAGTACTTC.

This clone was counted between two and nine times. The rearrangement joins TRBV10-3 to TRBJ1-2, with a tentative D call TRBD1 (5 bases). V was clipped by 2 bases and J by 0 bases, with 13 bases between them. Per the germline V gene, CDR1 is ENHRY and CDR2 is SYGVKD. The length of the CDR3 is 16 residues. CDR3 protein: CAISERVQGANYGYTF. CDR3 in DNA: TGTGCCATCAGTGAGAGGGTTCAGGGAGCTAACTATGGCTACACCTTC.

V and J are TRBV19 and TRBJ2-3; D is perhaps TRBD1 (5 bases). Trimming removed 4 bases at V and 1 base at J, with 9 bases between. The CDR3 runs to 14 residues. CDR1 and CDR2 (germline): LNHDA, SQIVND (reference sequence). The CDR3 reads CASSTGWGTDTQYF. As DNA, the CDR3 is TGTGCCAGTAGTACAGGGTGGGGCACAGATACGCAGTATTTT.

The rearrangement joins TRBV6-4 to TRBJ2-2; D is unclear. In germline, CDR1 is MRHNA, CDR2 SNTAGT. V lost 5 bases and J lost 3, with 10 bases in between. The CDR3 extends over 14 amino acids. CDR3 DNA: TGTGCCAGCAGTCCCATGGCCTACACCGGGGAGCTGTTTTTT. Amino acids: CASSPMAYTGELFF.

This chain links TRBV27 with TRBJ2-7; unclear D gene. Germline CDR1 is MNHEY and CDR2 is SMNVEV (reference sequence). Trimming left V 0 bases short and J 5 bases short, with 8 bases between. CDR3 length: 13 residues. In DNA form, the CDR3 reads TGTGCCAGCAGTTTATCTAATAGCCACGAGCAGTACTTC. Its protein is CASSLSNSHEQYF.

V and J are TRBV20-1 and TRBJ2-3; the D gene is possibly TRBD2 (6 bases). V lost 6 bases to trimming and J lost 8 bases, with 12 bases between them. This CDR3 has 11 residues. Germline CDR1 and CDR2: DFQATT and SNEGSKA (reference sequence). Written as DNA, the CDR3 is TGCAGTGCCCAAGTGGGGGGTACGCAGTATTTT. It specifies CSAQVGGTQYF.

This clone was seen just once. This chain links TRBV28 with TRBJ2-3; the match to TRBD2 covers 7 bases. In germline, CDR1 is MDHEN, CDR2 SYDVKM. The CDR3 contains 14 residues. J lost 5 bases, V lost 8 bases, and 10 bases had no gene match. Here the CDR3 DNA reads TGTGCCAGCGCCGCCCATTGGGAGGGAGATACGCAGTATTTT. Translating gives CASAAHWEGDTQYF. The complete variable domain, with remaining parts taken from reference TRBV28 and TRBJ2-3, reads DVKVTQSSRYLVKRTGEKVFLECVQDMDHENMFWYRQDPGLGLRLIYFSYDVKMKEKGDIPEGYSVSREKKERFSLILESASTNQTSMYLCASAAHWEGDTQYFGPGTRLTVL.

This clone was detected a few times. This chain connects TRBV28 to TRBJ1-2; 7 bases line up with TRBD1. CDR1 and CDR2 from the germline V gene are MDHEN and SYDVKM. The CDR3 consists of 11 residues. In DNA, the CDR3 is TGTGCGACTGACAGGGACAATGGCTACACCTTC. Translating it yields CATDRDNGYTF.

The CDR3 loop reads CASRLANSYNEQFF. The CDR3 coding sequence is TGTGCCAGCAGACTAGCGAATTCCTACAATGAGCAGTTCTTC. This chain uses TRBV28 with TRBJ2-1, with 7 nucleotides matching TRBD2. V shed 6 bases and J 1 base; nucleotides not matched to a gene: 3. From germline, CDR1 is MDHEN and CDR2 SYDVKM. The CDR3 spans 14 residues.

In its sample, this clone ranks as medium-sized. The sample holds other DNA sequences that translate to the same CDR3. The V call is TRBV4-1, the J call TRBJ1-2, with D possibly matching TRBD1 (5 bases). Germline values: CDR1 MGHRA, CDR2 YSYEKL. The CDR3 runs to 15 residues. V gave up 1 base and J gave up 1 base, with 10 bases separating them. As DNA, the CDR3 is TGCGCCAGCAGCCAAGGCCCAGGGCTTAACTATGGCTACACCTTC. This encodes CASSQGPGLNYGYTF.

This chain links TRBV11-1 with TRBJ1-1; possibly TRBD1 for D (5 bases). CDR3 size: 16 residues. Germline CDR1 SGHAT, CDR2 FQDESV (reference sequence). V lost 2 bases to trimming and J lost 1 base, with 14 bases between them. The chain's CDR3 is CASSLRWAGPNTEAFF. CDR3 nucleotides: TGTGCCAGCAGCTTAAGATGGGCAGGGCCGAACACTGAAGCTTTCTTT.

This clone was recorded once. J is TRBJ1-2 and V is TRBV30; 10 nucleotides align to TRBD1. Germline trimming cut 2 bases from V and 7 bases from J; bases unmatched to any gene: 7. Germline-derived CDR1 and CDR2 are GTSNPN and SVGIG (reference sequence). The CDR3 totals 14 residues. CDR3 loop: CAWSTKGQGGGYTF. Here the CDR3 DNA reads TGTGCCTGGAGTACCAAAGGACAGGGGGGTGGCTACACCTTC.

The sample holds one count of this clone. V gene TRBV10-3 combines with J gene TRBJ2-1; TRBD1 agrees at 7 bases. Germline CDR1 ENHRY, CDR2 SYGVKD. V was pared by 0 bases and J by 6 bases, with 8 bases of the junction left unmatched. The CDR3 has 16 amino acids. CDR3 in amino acids: CAISESGQTDPNEQFF. DNA for the CDR3: TGTGCCATCAGTGAGTCGGGACAGACCGACCCCAATGAGCAGTTCTTC.